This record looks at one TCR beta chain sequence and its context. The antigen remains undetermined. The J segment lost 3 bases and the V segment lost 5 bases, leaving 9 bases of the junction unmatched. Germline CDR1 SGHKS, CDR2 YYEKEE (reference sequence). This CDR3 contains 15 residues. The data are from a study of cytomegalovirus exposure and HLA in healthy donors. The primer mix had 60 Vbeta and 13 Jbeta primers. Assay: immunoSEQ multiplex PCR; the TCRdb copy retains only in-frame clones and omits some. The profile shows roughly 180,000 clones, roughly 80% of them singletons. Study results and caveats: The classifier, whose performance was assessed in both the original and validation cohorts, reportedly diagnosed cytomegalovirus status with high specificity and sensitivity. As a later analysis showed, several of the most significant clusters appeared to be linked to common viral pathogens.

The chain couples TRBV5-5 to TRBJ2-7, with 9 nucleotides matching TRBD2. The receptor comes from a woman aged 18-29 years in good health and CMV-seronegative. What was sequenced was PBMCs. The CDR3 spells CASSYGGRGYYEQYF. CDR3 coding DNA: TGTGCCAGCAGTTATGGCGGGAGGGGATACTACGAGCAGTACTTC.